These 24 T cell receptor beta chains originate from one sample sequenced in a study of cytomegalovirus exposure and HLA in healthy donors. Primers: 60 Vbeta forward and 13 Jbeta reverse. The table came from immunoSEQ multiplex PCR; TCRdb's copy has only in-frame clones and leaves some out. The sample carries around 190,000 clones, around three quarters recorded once. Sequenced sample: PBMCs. These receptors came from a man aged 35-49 years in good health and CMV-seronegative.

The CDR3 nucleotides read TGCGCCAGCAGCCAAGATTGGACTAGCGGGAAGTACAATGAGCAGTTCTTC. This sequence encodes CASSQDWTSGKYNEQFF. This chain links TRBV4-3 with TRBJ2-1; 12 bases map to TRBD2. Germline lookup yields CDR1 LGHNA and CDR2 YSLEER. CDR3 size: 17 residues. Unmatched junction bases numbered 4, after V lost 0 bases and J lost 4 bases.

This clone was detected a few times. This rearrangement joins TRBV4-3 to TRBJ2-7; TRBD2 is a possible D gene (6 bases). Per germline, CDR1 LGHNA and CDR2 YSLEER. The CDR3 length is 14 residues. Trimming pared 0 bases from V and 6 bases from J, leaving 12 bases between. CDR3: CASSQDWAGPEQYF. The CDR3 region has the DNA TGCGCCAGCAGCCAAGATTGGGCGGGACCCGAGCAGTACTTC.

V is TRBV4-3 and J is TRBJ1-1; the D is unclear. V shed 4 bases and J shed 10 bases, with 22 bases lying between them. The CDR3 is 15 residues long. The germline V gene encodes CDR1 LGHNA and CDR2 YSLEER. The CDR3 protein is CASSPVGRRVSGAFF. The CDR3 nucleotides read TGCGCCAGCAGCCCAGTAGGCAGGAGGGTGTCGGGAGCTTTCTTT.

The rearrangement joins TRBV7-2 to TRBJ1-3, with D uncertain. The CDR3 is made up of 16 amino acids. Germline V gene sequence: CDR1 SGHTA, CDR2 FQGNSA. Trimming cost V 4 bases and J 0 bases, with 13 bases left between them. CDR3 loop: CASSSSDWNSGNTIYF. In nucleotides, the CDR3 is TGTGCCAGCAGCTCTTCCGACTGGAACTCTGGAAACACCATATATTTT.

This clone was counted once. This chain links TRBV27 with TRBJ2-7, with 7 nucleotides matching TRBD1. Germline CDR1 is MNHEY and CDR2 is SMNVEV (reference sequence). V was pared by 5 bases and J by 2 bases, with 12 bases of the junction left unmatched. There are 16 residues in the CDR3. DNA of the CDR3: TGTGCCAGCAGTCCACTTTTGGGACAGAGGACCTACGAGCAGTACTTC. Translating it yields CASSPLLGQRTYEQYF.

This clone has a single count. The V call is TRBV6-6, the J call TRBJ2-1; 8 bases agree with TRBD2. The germline CDR1 and CDR2 sequences are MNHNY and SVGAGI (reference sequence). The CDR3 is 16 residues long. V lost 0 bases and J lost 7; bases outside the gene matches: 8. The CDR3 region has the DNA TGTGCCAGCAGTTACTCCCCAGCCCCGGGGGGGAATGAGCAGTTCTTC. This gives the protein CASSYSPAPGGNEQFF.

This clone was counted only a few times. The gene calls are TRBV5-1 and TRBJ1-2; no reliable D call. This CDR3 contains 15 residues. V was clipped by 0 bases and J by 5 bases, with 14 bases between them. Germline assignment: CDR1 SGHRS and CDR2 YFSETQ. CDR3 sequence: CASSLERTGGYGYTF. The CDR3 DNA sequence: TGCGCCAGCAGCTTGGAAAGGACGGGAGGATATGGCTACACCTTC.

J is TRBJ1-1 and V is TRBV7-2; 8 nucleotides align to TRBD1. Germline V gene lookup returns CDR1 SGHTA and CDR2 FQGNSA. V lost 4 bases and J lost 0; bases outside the gene matches: 7. This CDR3 spans 16 amino acids. The CDR3 reads CASSSRQGRVNTEAFF. The DNA of the CDR3 is TGTGCCAGCAGCTCGAGACAGGGGCGGGTGAACACTGAAGCTTTCTTT.

The chain's CDR3 is CSVEDHPGNYGYTF. The CDR3 DNA reads as TGCAGCGTTGAAGATCATCCGGGAAACTATGGCTACACCTTC. This chain joins TRBV29-1 and TRBJ1-2; D gene ambiguous. In germline, CDR1 is SQVTM, CDR2 ANQGSEA. The ends were cut back, 0 bases at V and 2 bases at J, with 10 bases in the middle. CDR3 size: 14 residues.

The J gene is TRBJ2-7, the V gene TRBV5-4; the D gene is possibly TRBD1 (5 bases). Germline V gives CDR1 SGHNT, CDR2 YYREEE (reference sequence). V lost 4 bases to trimming and J lost 2 bases, with 10 bases between them. CDR3 length: 13 amino acids. This chain's CDR3 is CASSPVGAYEQYF. The DNA of the CDR3 is TGTGCCAGCAGCCCCGTAGGGGCCTACGAGCAGTACTTC.

This chain uses TRBV15 with TRBJ1-6; no definite D call. Germline CDR1 and CDR2: LNHNV and YYDKDF (reference sequence). There are 14 residues in the CDR3. The V end lost 2 bases, the J end lost 6 bases, and 8 bases lay between the germline ends. As DNA, the CDR3 is TGTGCCACCAGCAGACTCATAGTTAATTCACCCCTCCACTTT. Residues: CATSRLIVNSPLHF. Combining the CDR3 with reference TRBV15 and TRBJ1-6 gives the whole variable domain DAMVIQNPRYQVTQFGKPVTLSCSQTLNHNVMYWYQQKSSQAPKLLFHYYDKDFNNEADTPDNFQSRRPNTSFCFLDIRSPGLGDTAMYLCATSRLIVNSPLHFGNGTRLTVT.

This clone was picked up a small number of times. The chain has TRBV5-4 and TRBJ2-7; 7 positions agree with TRBD1. This CDR3 region has 13 residues. Per germline, CDR1 SGHNT and CDR2 YYREEE (reference sequence). The trim removed 2 bases at V and 2 bases at J, leaving 1 base unmatched. CDR3 protein: CASSLQGTYEQYF. CDR3 in DNA: TGTGCCAGCAGCTTACAGGGGACCTACGAGCAGTACTTC.

The chain combines TRBV27 with TRBJ1-5; maybe TRBD1 (5 bases). This CDR3 has 14 residues. Trimming pared 5 bases from V and 2 bases from J, leaving 10 bases between. Germline CDR1 reads MNHEY; CDR2 reads SMNVEV (reference sequence). The CDR3 loop reads CASSTGGGNQPQHF. The CDR3 DNA sequence: TGTGCCAGCAGTACCGGGGGAGGCAATCAGCCCCAGCATTTT.

The gene calls are TRBV9 and TRBJ2-3; maybe TRBD2 (5 bases). V lost 3 bases and J lost 10, with 12 bases in between. This CDR3 has 12 amino acids. The V gene's germline CDR1 is SGDLS and CDR2 YYNGEE. The CDR3 region is CASSAGGGSQYF. The CDR3 DNA reads TGTGCCAGCAGCGCCGGCGGCGGGTCGCAGTATTTT.

This sequence joins TRBV29-1 and TRBJ2-7; D perhaps matches TRBD2 (5 bases). CDR1 SQVTM and CDR2 ANQGSEA come from the germline V gene. There are 13 residues in the CDR3. V lost 5 bases and J lost 6, with 17 bases in between. The CDR3, as DNA: TGCAGCGTTCGTCCCTCTCCCGAGGGCGAGCAGTACTTC. It specifies CSVRPSPEGEQYF.

This chain uses TRBV5-1 with TRBJ1-1; 7 bases are a match to TRBD1. The CDR3 spans 14 residues. V lost 1 base, J lost 1 base, and 1 base stayed unmatched. CDR1 SGHRS and CDR2 YFSETQ come from the germline V gene. The CDR3 here is CASSLTGENTEAFF. CDR3 coding DNA: TGCGCCAGCAGCTTGACAGGGGAGAACACTGAAGCTTTCTTT.

The CDR3 reads CSVVGGGVTGGEQFF. In DNA, the CDR3 is TGCAGCGTTGTGGGCGGGGGGGTGACGGGAGGTGAGCAGTTCTTC. The V call is TRBV29-1, the J call TRBJ2-1, with 9 nucleotides matching TRBD2. The trim removed 4 bases at V and 9 bases at J, leaving 13 bases unmatched. CDR1 and CDR2 (germline): SQVTM, ANQGSEA. This CDR3 region has 15 residues.

This sequence joins TRBV7-8 and TRBJ2-7, with TRBD1 identical over 8 bases. Germline V CDR1 and CDR2: SGHVS, FQNEAQ. This CDR3 has 15 residues. The V and J ends lost 3 bases and 3 bases, in that order; junction bases with no gene match: 7. The CDR3, as DNA: TGTGCCAGCAGCTTCCTCCCAGGACAGGGCTACGAGCAGTACTTC. It specifies CASSFLPGQGYEQYF.

The rearrangement links TRBV29-1 to TRBJ2-3; a weak D match, TRBD2 (6 bases). V was pared by 3 bases and J by 2 bases, with 9 bases between. Germline loops: CDR1 SQVTM, CDR2 ANQGSEA. CDR3 size: 13 residues. The CDR3, as DNA: TGCAGCGTTGAGGGCGGGAACACAGATACGCAGTATTTT. This sequence encodes CSVEGGNTDTQYF.

The gene calls are TRBV5-6 and TRBJ1-5, with 7 bases matching TRBD1. Looked up from germline, CDR1 is SGHDT and CDR2 is YYEEEE. The CDR3 is 16 residues long. The junction had 5 bases not matched to a gene; V was cut back by 0 bases and J by 2 bases. Here the CDR3 DNA reads TGTGCCAGCAGCTTGGCAGGGGGAGATGGCAATCAGCCCCAGCATTTT. It codes for CASSLAGGDGNQPQHF. Full variable domain (missing parts from reference TRBV5-6 and TRBJ1-5): DAGVTQSPTHLIKTRGQQVTLRCSPKSGHDTVSWYQQALGQGPQFIFQYYEEEERQRGNFPDRFSGHQFPNYSSELNVNALLLGDSALYLCASSLAGGDGNQPQHFGDGTRLSIL.

J is TRBJ2-1 and V is TRBV7-7; TRBD2 matches 9 bases. V lost 5 bases and J lost 0; bases outside the gene matches: 5. The CDR3 contains 16 residues. Germline lookup yields CDR1 SSHAT and CDR2 FNYEAQ (reference sequence). The CDR3 nucleotides read TGTGCCAGCAGCCCACTAGCGGGTTCCTCCTACAATGAGCAGTTCTTC. This encodes CASSPLAGSSYNEQFF.

The chain couples TRBV9 to TRBJ2-7, with D possibly matching TRBD2 (5 bases). Trimming stripped 3 bases from V and 6 bases from J, with 10 bases between. The CDR3 sequence is 12 residues long. Germline V gene sequence: CDR1 SGDLS, CDR2 YYNGEE. CDR3 protein: CASSALEGEQYF. CDR3 nucleotide sequence: TGTGCCAGCAGCGCCCTCGAGGGCGAGCAGTACTTC. Combining the CDR3 with reference TRBV9 and TRBJ2-7 gives the whole variable domain DSGVTQTPKHLITATGQRVTLRCSPRSGDLSVYWYQQSLDQGLQFLIQYYNGEERAKGNILERFSAQQFPDLHSELNLSSLELGDSALYFCASSALEGEQYFGPGTRLTVT.

The genes are TRBV10-3 and TRBJ1-2, with D unclear. Germline CDR1 and CDR2: ENHRY and SYGVKD. The CDR3 is 14 residues long. V lost 2 bases and J lost 2, with 9 bases in between. The CDR3 region has the DNA TGTGCCATCAGTGAGCTCAGAGGCAACTATGGCTACACCTTC. Amino acid sequence: CAISELRGNYGYTF.

The V call is TRBV4-1, the J call TRBJ1-1; 9 nucleotides match TRBD1. This CDR3 is 16 amino acids long. Germline lookup yields CDR1 MGHRA and CDR2 YSYEKL. The V segment lost 0 bases and the J segment 4 bases; nucleotides outside the gene matches: 6. The DNA for the CDR3 is TGCGCCAGCAGCCAAGATGGGGGACAGGGTGGCACTGAAGCTTTCTTT. This gives the protein CASSQDGGQGGTEAFF.